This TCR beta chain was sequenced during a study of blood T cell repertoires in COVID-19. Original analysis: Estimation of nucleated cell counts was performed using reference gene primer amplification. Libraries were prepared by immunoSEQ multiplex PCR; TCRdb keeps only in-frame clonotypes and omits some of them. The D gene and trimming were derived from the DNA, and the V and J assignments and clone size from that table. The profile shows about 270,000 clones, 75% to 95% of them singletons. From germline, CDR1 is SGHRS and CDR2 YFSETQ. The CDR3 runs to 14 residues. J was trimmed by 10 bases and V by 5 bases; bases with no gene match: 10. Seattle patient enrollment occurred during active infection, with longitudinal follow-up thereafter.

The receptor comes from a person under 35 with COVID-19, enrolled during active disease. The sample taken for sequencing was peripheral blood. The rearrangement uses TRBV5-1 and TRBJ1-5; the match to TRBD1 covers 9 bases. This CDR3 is CASRRGQGMDPQHF. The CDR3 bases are TGCGCCAGCAGGCGGGGACAGGGTATGGATCCCCAGCATTTT.